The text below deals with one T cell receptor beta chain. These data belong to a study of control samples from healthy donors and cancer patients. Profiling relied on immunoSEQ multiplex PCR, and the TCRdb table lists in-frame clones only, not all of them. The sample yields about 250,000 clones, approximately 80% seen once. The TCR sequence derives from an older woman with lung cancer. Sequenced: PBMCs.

The CDR3 region has the DNA TGTGCCAGCAGCTCCCGGACTAGCGGGGGGACCCAGTACTTC. Protein product: CASSSRTSGGTQYF. V and J are TRBV7-3 and TRBJ2-5; 13 nucleotides match TRBD2. The CDR3 sequence is 14 residues long. J lost 7 bases, V lost 4 bases, and 3 bases had no gene match. CDR1 and CDR2 (germline): SGHTA, FQGTGA.